This is a list of T cell receptor beta chains from one sample in a study of T cell changes during pregnancy in multiple sclerosis. Sequenced by immunoSEQ multiplex PCR; TCRdb stores in-frame clones only, minus some. Of almost 50,000 clones listed, less than 95% are singletons. The sequences come from CD4+ T cells from peripheral blood mononuclear cells, collected in the third trimester of pregnancy. The receptors here all came from a female donor with multiple sclerosis, enrolled in a pregnancy study. Both conserved end residues are part of each CDR3. A D gene is named only where the DNA matches it firmly.

v_call	j_call	d_call	cdr3_nt	cdr3_aa
TRBV19	TRBJ2-1	NA	TGTGCCAGTAGTATCTCCCGGACTAACAATGAGCAGTTCTTC	CASSISRTNNEQFF
TRBV19	TRBJ1-5	NA	TGTGCCAGTAGTATACAGGGTCCAAATCAGCCCCAGCATTTT	CASSIQGPNQPQHF
TRBV14	TRBJ2-7	NA	TGTGCCAGCAGCCAAGATCAGTATGATGGAGCTCCCGAGCAGTACTTC	CASSQDQYDGAPEQYF
TRBV6-1	TRBJ2-3	TRBD2	TGTGCCAGCATTTGGGCGGGAGGGAGCACAGATACGCAGTATTTT	CASIWAGGSTDTQYF
TRBV19	TRBJ2-2	NA	TGTGCCAGTACCAAGAGGGTTCCCGGGGAGCTGTTTTTT	CASTKRVPGELFF
TRBV19	TRBJ2-2	NA	TGTGCCAGTAGTATCAAGGGACTGAACACCGGGGAGCTGTTTTTT	CASSIKGLNTGELFF
TRBV5-1	TRBJ2-3	NA	TGCGCCAGCAGCTTGTTCGGGACAAAAAGCACAGATACGCAGTATTTT	CASSLFGTKSTDTQYF
TRBV2	TRBJ2-7	NA	TGTGCCAGCTTACAGGACTCCTACGAGCAGTACTTC	CASLQDSYEQYF
TRBV28	TRBJ1-2	NA	TGTGCCAGCACCTTAGACAGCTATGGCTACACCTTC	CASTLDSYGYTF
TRBV21-1	TRBJ1-3	NA	TGTGCCAGCAGCAAATCAAGGCCCCGGGAAATTGGAAACACCATATATTTT	CASSKSRPREIGNTIYF
TRBV10-1	TRBJ1-1	NA	TGCGCCAGCAGTGAATCCCCGGTCACTGAAGCTTTCTTT	CASSESPVTEAFF
TRBV12-1	TRBJ2-7	NA	TGTGCCAGCAGCTTTGCGCGGAGGAGAAACGAGCAGTACTTC	CASSFARRRNEQYF
TRBV10-3	TRBJ1-1	TRBD1	TGTGCCATCAGTGACAGAAGGGGGCGGATCACTGAAGCTTTCTTT	CAISDRRGRITEAFF